The 20 T cell receptor beta chains presented below share a single source sample, sequenced in a study of control samples from healthy donors and cancer patients. Sequencing was performed with immunoSEQ multiplex PCR; in TCRdb, only in-frame clones are kept and a portion is missing. The sample has 150,000 to 200,000 clones; 85% to 90% are singletons. The sequenced material came from blood. The receptor set was obtained from a woman aged 50 to 60 in good health.

The chain employs TRBV7-3 and TRBJ1-1, with no clear D. Germline V gene lookup returns CDR1 SGHTA and CDR2 FQGTGA. This CDR3 has 14 amino acids. The V gene lost 5 bases and the J gene lost 2 bases, with 12 bases spanning the gap. The CDR3 reads CASSPGRINTEAFF. CDR3 sequence (DNA): TGTGCCAGCAGCCCCGGACGGATAAACACTGAAGCTTTCTTT. The entire variable domain, with the rest obtained from reference TRBV7-3 and TRBJ1-1, is as follows: GAGVSQTPSNKVTEKGKYVELRCDPISGHTALYWYRQSLGQGPEFLIYFQGTGAADDSGLPNDRFFAVRPEGSVSTLKIQRTERGDSAVYLCASSPGRINTEAFFGQGTRLTVV.

The chain couples TRBV7-9 to TRBJ2-3, with D possibly TRBD2 on 7 matching bases. CDR3 size: 17 residues. Looked up from germline, CDR1 is SEHNR and CDR2 is FQNEAQ (reference sequence). The germline V and J ends were trimmed by 2 bases and 2 bases, with 17 bases remaining between them. Here the CDR3 reads CASSLFLRGASTDTQYF. CDR3 sequence (DNA): TGTGCCAGCAGCTTATTCTTACGGGGGGCATCCACAGATACGCAGTATTTT.

The chain combines TRBV6-4 with TRBJ2-1; no firm D call. V lost 0 bases, J lost 6 bases, and 15 bases lay in between. The CDR3 covers 16 residues. Per the germline V gene, CDR1 is MRHNA and CDR2 is SNTAGT. The CDR3 nucleotides are TGTGCCAGCAGTGACTCTGCCAGCCCAGAGGCCAATGAGCAGTTCTTC. This encodes CASSDSASPEANEQFF.

The chain recombines TRBV28 with TRBJ1-2; 7 bases match TRBD1. The CDR3 sequence is 14 residues long. V was clipped by 5 bases and J by 8 bases; unmatched bases: 11. The germline CDR1 and CDR2 sequences are MDHEN and SYDVKM. As DNA, the CDR3 is TGTGCCAGCAGTGCCCTCAGGACAGGACGCGGCTACACCTTC. This gives the protein CASSALRTGRGYTF.

V usage is TRBV7-2 and J usage is TRBJ2-7; D is unclear. The V gene's germline CDR1 is SGHTA and CDR2 FQGNSA. The ends were cut back, 4 bases at V and 2 bases at J, with 12 bases in the middle. This CDR3 is built from 14 residues. The CDR3 DNA is TGTGCCAGCAGCTCACCGCCGGATACCTACGAGCAGTACTTC. It encodes CASSSPPDTYEQYF.

The chain employs TRBV6-2 or TRBV6-3 and TRBJ1-1; possible D gene TRBD1, 5 bases. This CDR3 region has 16 residues. CDR1 and CDR2 from the germline V gene are MNHEY and SVGEGT. V was trimmed by 2 bases and J by 2 bases, leaving 15 bases between them. The CDR3 DNA is TGTGCCAGCAGTTACGCCCCAAGGACACCCAACACTGAAGCTTTCTTT. It encodes CASSYAPRTPNTEAFF.

The chain links TRBV5-6 to TRBJ2-3; 8 bases agree with TRBD1. The CDR3 has 17 residues. With 0 bases clipped from V and 5 bases from J, the junction kept 11 bases outside the gene matches. Germline values: CDR1 SGHDT, CDR2 YYEEEE. The CDR3 loop is CASSLAAAGGGLDTQYF. As DNA, the CDR3 is TGTGCCAGCAGCTTGGCCGCCGCAGGGGGCGGCCTAGATACGCAGTATTTT.

V gene TRBV27 combines with J gene TRBJ1-4, with TRBD1 as a possible D gene (6 bases). Germline V gene sequence: CDR1 MNHEY, CDR2 SMNVEV (reference sequence). V lost 5 bases and J 4 bases, leaving 20 bases between the germline ends. CDR3 length: 17 residues. CDR3 loop: CASSRKGGGLGNEKLFF. The CDR3 DNA is TGTGCCAGCAGTAGAAAAGGGGGAGGGTTGGGTAATGAAAAACTGTTTTTT.

This clone is a singleton in its sample. The chain recombines TRBV19 with TRBJ2-1, with a possible D match to TRBD2 (6 bases). Germline V gives CDR1 LNHDA, CDR2 SQIVND (reference sequence). The V and J ends lost 1 base and 0 bases respectively, with 10 bases between them. This CDR3 is built from 16 residues. CDR3: CASSIASGLSYNEQFF. DNA for the CDR3: TGTGCCAGTAGTATAGCCTCGGGACTCTCCTACAATGAGCAGTTCTTC. Combining the CDR3 with reference TRBV19 and TRBJ2-1 gives the whole variable domain DGGITQSPKYLFRKEGQNVTLSCEQNLNHDAMYWYRQDPGQGLRLIYYSQIVNDFQKGDIAEGYSVSREKKESFPLTVTSAQKNPTAFYLCASSIASGLSYNEQFFGPGTRLTVL.

This chain links TRBV7-3 with TRBJ2-3, with a tentative D call TRBD2 (6 bases). V shed 5 bases and J shed 4 bases, with 10 bases lying between them. This CDR3 spans 13 amino acids. The germline gives CDR1 SGHTA, CDR2 FQGTGA. The DNA of the CDR3 is TGTGCCAGCAGCCGGAGCGGGCCAGATACGCAGTATTTT. It specifies CASSRSGPDTQYF.

The genes are TRBV27 and TRBJ1-6; 7 nucleotides align to TRBD1. Germline loops: CDR1 MNHEY, CDR2 SMNVEV (reference sequence). With 3 bases clipped from V and 9 bases from J, the junction kept 5 bases outside the gene matches. The CDR3 runs to 14 residues. For the CDR3, the DNA is TGTGCCAGCAGTTTTGGGGACAGCCGTTCACCCCTCCACTTT. Protein: CASSFGDSRSPLHF.

The V call is TRBV9, the J call TRBJ1-5; a weak D match, TRBD1 (6 bases). Trimming left V 4 bases short and J 6 bases short, with 11 bases between. The germline V gene has CDR1 SGDLS and CDR2 YYNGEE. The CDR3 covers 13 residues. The CDR3 DNA is TGTGCCAGCAGCAGGGGGTCTGGTCAGCCCCAGCATTTT. This encodes CASSRGSGQPQHF.

The rearrangement links TRBV29-1 to TRBJ1-1; TRBD1 might be the D (6 bases). Trimming pared 8 bases from V and 0 bases from J, leaving 10 bases between. Germline-derived CDR1 and CDR2 are SQVTM and ANQGSEA. The CDR3 has 12 amino acids. CDR3 sequence: CSTDSMNTEAFF. The CDR3 DNA follows: TGCAGCACGGACAGTATGAACACTGAAGCTTTCTTT.

This chain joins TRBV9 and TRBJ2-1; D is perhaps TRBD1 (6 bases). Germline CDR1 SGDLS, CDR2 YYNGEE. This CDR3 contains 15 residues. Trimming left V 0 bases short and J 2 bases short, with 9 bases between. In nucleotides, the CDR3 is TGTGCCAGCAGCGTAGGCAGGGGTCCCTACAATGAGCAGTTCTTC. Translated: CASSVGRGPYNEQFF.

This clone was picked up many times. The CDR3 sequence: CASSLEAESNQPQHF. CDR3 sequence (DNA): TGTGCCAGCAGCTTGGAGGCGGAGAGCAATCAGCCCCAGCATTTT. The chain combines TRBV5-5 with TRBJ1-5, with D uncertain. CDR1 is SGHKS, CDR2 YYEKEE, per germline (reference sequence). Between the trimmed V and J ends, which lost 0 bases and 1 base, there was a span of 8 bases. The CDR3 runs 15 residues.

The chain joins TRBV7-9 to TRBJ1-6; maybe TRBD1 (5 bases). With 4 bases removed from V and 14 bases from J, the gap between germline ends came to 18 bases. CDR3 length: 14 amino acids. Germline-derived CDR1 and CDR2 are SEHNR and FQNEAQ (reference sequence). The CDR3 region is CASSSRDGSVTLHF. CDR3 sequence (DNA): TGTGCCAGCAGCTCCCGGGACGGGAGTGTAACCCTCCACTTT. Full variable domain (remainder filled in from reference TRBV7-9 and TRBJ1-6): DTGVSQNPRHKITKRGQNVTFRCDPISEHNRLYWYRQTLGQGPEFLTYFQNEAQLEKSRLLSDRFSAERPKGSFSTLEIQRTEQGDSAMYLCASSSRDGSVTLHFGNGTRLTVT.

The chain is built from TRBV28 and TRBJ1-5; 7 bases match TRBD1. In germline, CDR1 is MDHEN, CDR2 SYDVKM. Germline trimming cut 6 bases from V and 3 bases from J; bases unmatched to any gene: 5. The CDR3 has 14 residues. In DNA form, the CDR3 reads TGTGCCAGCAGGAACAGGGGCCTCAATCAGCCCCAGCATTTT. It yields the protein CASRNRGLNQPQHF.

The CDR3: CASSITGTTDTQYF. DNA of the CDR3: TGTGCCAGTAGTATCACAGGTACAACAGATACGCAGTATTTT. The rearrangement links TRBV19 to TRBJ2-3; D possibly corresponds to TRBD1 (5 bases). The V and J ends lost 3 bases and 3 bases respectively, with 10 bases between them. From germline, CDR1 is LNHDA and CDR2 SQIVND (reference sequence). The CDR3 is 14 amino acids.

This clone has at least ten counts. The chain is built from TRBV28 and TRBJ1-3; 9 nucleotides align to TRBD1. The CDR3 totals 20 residues. CDR1 MDHEN and CDR2 SYDVKM come from the germline V gene. The J segment lost 7 bases and the V segment lost 6 bases, leaving 25 bases of the junction unmatched. CDR3 sequence reads: CASRKRPMDRGIAWWNTIYF. The CDR3 nucleotides read TGTGCCAGCAGAAAACGACCCATGGACAGGGGTATCGCGTGGTGGAACACCATATATTTT.

This clone was picked up one time. The chain is built from TRBV18 and TRBJ2-3; tentative D call: TRBD1 (6 bases). Germline CDR1 is KGHSH and CDR2 is LQKENI. Trimming pared 5 bases from V and 5 bases from J, leaving 14 bases between. The CDR3 extends over 14 amino acids. The CDR3 region is CASSTAGERDTQYF. CDR3 nucleotides: TGTGCCAGCTCAACGGCAGGGGAGAGAGATACGCAGTATTTT. The full variable domain, in which reference TRBV18 and TRBJ2-3 provide the parts outside the CDR3, is NAGVMQNPRHLVRRRGQEARLRCSPMKGHSHVYWYRQLPEEGLKFMVYLQKENIIDESGMPKERFSAEFPKEGPSILRIQQVVRGDSAAYFCASSTAGERDTQYFGPGTRLTVL.